These T cell receptor beta chains were read from a single sample in a study of PD-1 blockade in mismatch repair-deficient tumors. These TCRs' antigens remain unknown. Measured with immunoSEQ multiplex PCR; TCRdb has only the in-frame clones, and not every one. In the table there are some 9,100 clones, over 80% of which are singletons. The sequencing here drew on cells cultured in vitro, taken from a patient treated with pembrolizumab. The receptors come from an adult with mismatch repair-deficient cancer. Each CDR3 is given with its conserved first and last residue. The D gene is left open where the match is weak. Only part of the rows carry a size: once, few, many, or a class if the clone is expanded.

TRBD2,TRBJ2-2,TRBV10-2,-,CASLASGSSLGHGELFF,TGCGCCAGCTTAGCTAGCGGGAGTAGTTTGGGACACGGGGAGCTGTTTTTT
-,TRBJ2-3,TRBV5-1,-,CASSLSRMTDTQYF,TGCGCCAGCAGCTTGAGTCGAATGACAGATACGCAGTATTTT
TRBD2,TRBJ2-5,TRBV2,-,CASVFGLGISQETQYF,TGTGCCAGCGTATTCGGACTAGGGATAAGCCAAGAGACCCAGTACTTC
-,TRBJ1-2,TRBV5-6,-,CASSFTTAVLANYGYTF,TGTGCCAGCAGCTTCACGACCGCCGTCCTAGCTAACTATGGCTACACCTTC
-,TRBJ1-2,TRBV6-1,-,CAHSGTWGYGYTF,TGTGCTCACAGCGGGACGTGGGGCTATGGCTACACCTTC
-,TRBJ2-7,TRBV5-1,-,CASSLELGGYEQYF,TGCGCCAGCAGCTTGGAATTGGGCGGCTACGAGCAGTACTTC
TRBD1,TRBJ1-1,TRBV9,-,CASSYGTGVTEAFF,TGTGCCAGCAGCTATGGGACAGGGGTGACTGAAGCTTTCTTT
TRBD1,TRBJ2-7,TRBV28,-,CASSPAGTGYHEQYF,TGTGCCAGCAGTCCCGCCGGGACAGGGTACCACGAGCAGTACTTC
-,TRBJ1-4,TRBV7-9,-,CASSSDRSTNEKLFF,TGTGCCAGCAGCTCAGACAGGTCAACTAATGAAAAACTGTTTTTT
TRBD1,TRBJ2-7,TRBV29-1,-,CSVSLLGQGYEQYF,TGCAGCGTTTCCCTCCTGGGACAGGGCTACGAGCAGTACTTC
TRBD1,TRBJ2-5,TRBV9,-,CASSGYTGTGVETQYF,TGTGCCAGCAGCGGGTACACCGGGACAGGGGTGGAGACCCAGTACTTC
TRBD2,TRBJ2-1,TRBV7-7,once,CASSLREGVAGENEQFF,TGTGCCAGCAGCTTACGAGAGGGGGTAGCGGGAGAAAATGAGCAGTTCTTC
-,TRBJ1-1,TRBV28,few,CASSFLVNTEAFF,TGTGCCAGCAGTTTCTTAGTGAACACTGAAGCTTTCTTT
-,TRBJ1-2,TRBV5-1,-,CASSLEVLRDGYTF,TGCGCCAGCAGCTTGGAGGTCCTTCGGGACGGCTACACCTTC
-,TRBJ1-1,TRBV28,-,CASSIRYTEAFF,TGTGCCAGCAGCATAAGATACACTGAAGCTTTCTTT
-,TRBJ1-4,TRBV10-1,-,CASSETEGRNEKLFF,TGCGCCAGCAGTGAGACTGAAGGCCGTAATGAAAAACTGTTTTTT
-,TRBJ2-1,TRBV7-2,-,CASSLIRRDNEQFF,TGTGCCAGCAGCTTAATAAGGCGGGACAATGAGCAGTTCTTC
TRBD1,TRBJ2-7,TRBV14,-,CASSQPGQGGYEQYF,TGTGCCAGCAGCCAACCGGGACAGGGAGGTTACGAGCAGTACTTC
TRBD2,TRBJ2-1,TRBV4-1,-,CASSQPYNRLAGGDEQFF,TGCGCCAGCAGCCAACCCTACAACCGACTAGCGGGAGGGGATGAGCAGTTCTTC
TRBD2,TRBJ2-7,TRBV5-4,-,CASSLGAGEPYEQYF,TGTGCCAGCAGCTTGGGGGCGGGAGAACCCTACGAGCAGTACTTC
-,TRBJ2-2,TRBV18,-,CASSPGGVTGELFF,TGTGCCAGCTCACCAGGGGGCGTCACCGGGGAGCTGTTTTTT
TRBD2,TRBJ2-1,TRBV2,-,CASRRTSGRVWQFF,TGTGCCAGCAGGCGGACTAGCGGGAGAGTCTGGCAGTTCTTC
-,TRBJ1-2,TRBV30,-,CAGRAAGRGGYTF,TGTGCCGGACGGGCGGCGGGGCGCGGTGGCTACACCTTC
-,TRBJ2-2,TRBV4-1,-,CASSQARRPLGTGELFF,TGCGCCAGCAGCCAAGCCCGCCGGCCCTTGGGAACCGGGGAGCTGTTTTTT
-,TRBJ2-1,TRBV29-1,few,CSVRGWGAYNEQFF,TGCAGCGTCCGAGGTTGGGGGGCTTACAATGAGCAGTTCTTC
-,TRBJ1-5,TRBV19,-,CASPRRGNQPQHF,TGTGCCAGCCCCCGGCGGGGCAATCAGCCCCAGCATTTT
TRBD2,TRBJ2-1,TRBV11-3,-,CASRRWGGNEQFF,TGTGCCAGCCGCCGTTGGGGGGGCAATGAGCAGTTCTTC
-,TRBJ2-7,TRBV9,-,CASSGPFSAEQYF,TGTGCCAGCAGCGGACCCTTCAGCGCCGAGCAGTACTTC
TRBD2,TRBJ2-1,TRBV27,-,CASSILAGERAEQFF,TGTGCCAGCAGTATACTAGCGGGAGAAAGGGCTGAGCAGTTCTTC
TRBD2,TRBJ2-3,TRBV5-1,-,CASSSQRESRTDTQYF,TGCGCCAGCAGCTCCCAGCGGGAGTCTAGGACAGATACGCAGTATTTT
-,TRBJ1-6,TRBV23-1,-,CASSQCQGLSSYNSPLHF,TGCGCCAGCAGTCAATGCCAAGGGCTAAGCTCCTATAATTCACCCCTCCACTTT
TRBD1,TRBJ2-5,TRBV6-1,-,CASSGNRGRGETQYF,TGTGCCAGCAGTGGCAACAGGGGGCGCGGAGAGACCCAGTACTTC
-,TRBJ1-6,TRBV7-2,-,CASSLKGTAVYNSPLHF,TGTGCCAGCAGCTTAAAAGGAACAGCCGTCTATAATTCACCCCTCCACTTT
TRBD2,TRBJ2-3,TRBV14,-,CASSQEGLAGATDTQYF,TGTGCCAGCAGCCAAGAAGGACTAGCGGGGGCCACAGATACGCAGTATTTT
-,TRBJ1-1,TRBV7-9,-,CASSFHGEENTEAFF,TGTGCCAGCAGCTTCCACGGGGAGGAGAACACTGAAGCTTTCTTT
TRBD2,TRBJ2-7,TRBV9,-,CASSGGLAGGYEQYF,TGTGCCAGCAGTGGCGGACTAGCGGGAGGTTACGAGCAGTACTTC
-,TRBJ1-4,TRBV27,-,CASSLAGVTLEKLFF,TGTGCCAGCAGTCTTGCAGGGGTAACACTAGAAAAACTGTTTTTT
-,TRBJ2-1,TRBV10-2,once,CASTMDSSYNEQFF,TGCGCCAGCACTATGGACAGCTCCTACAATGAGCAGTTCTTC
TRBD1,TRBJ2-1,TRBV7-9,few,CASSLRQGRRLDNEQFF,TGTGCCAGCAGCTTAAGACAGGGAAGGCGGCTTGACAATGAGCAGTTCTTC
TRBD1,TRBJ1-1,TRBV9,-,CASSAELQGRTEAFF,TGTGCCAGCAGCGCAGAACTACAGGGGAGAACTGAAGCTTTCTTT
-,TRBJ1-3,TRBV5-1,-,CASGEGHGNTIYF,TGCGCCAGCGGGGAGGGACACGGAAACACCATATATTTT
TRBD2,TRBJ2-7,TRBV28,once,CASSSRLAGANEQYF,TGTGCCAGCAGTTCAAGACTAGCGGGAGCGAATGAGCAGTACTTC